Following are 8 T cell receptor beta chains from one sample sequenced in a study of shared clonotypes between healthy human individuals. Here immunoSEQ multiplex PCR was the method, and the copy in TCRdb shows in-frame clones only, minus some. The repertoire holds more than 90,000 clones, with roughly 69% as singletons. Input material: memory CD8+ T cells sorted from blood. The subset is: CD45RO+ cells pooled with CCR7-negative TemRA cells. The receptors were gathered from a man aged 30 to 45 in good health.

The chain couples TRBV7-6 to TRBJ2-6, with D tentatively TRBD2 (7 bases). V was shortened by 1 base and J by 0 bases, with 13 bases between the two germline ends. The CDR3 extends over 18 amino acids. Germline V gene lookup returns CDR1 SGHVS and CDR2 FNYEAQ. As DNA, the CDR3 is TGTGCCAGCAGCTTAGATCTGGGGGGGGCCTCTGGGGCCAACGTCCTGACTTTC. Amino acid sequence: CASSLDLGGASGANVLTF.

This chain uses TRBV19 with TRBJ2-7; 10 bases align to TRBD1. Per the germline V gene, CDR1 is LNHDA and CDR2 is SQIVND (reference sequence). This CDR3 has 14 amino acids. Trimming removed 4 bases from V and 6 bases from J; junction bases left unmatched: 6. The CDR3, as DNA: TGTGCCAGTAGTACCACGACAGGGGGCGCCGAGCAGTACTTC. Encoded protein: CASSTTTGGAEQYF.

The rearrangement links TRBV9 to TRBJ2-1, with 8 bases identical to TRBD2. Germline values: CDR1 SGDLS, CDR2 YYNGEE. This CDR3 region has 15 residues. V was clipped by 5 bases and J by 4 bases; unmatched bases: 8. The CDR3 DNA reads as TGTGCCAGCAGTGGAAGCGGGAGAATTTACAATGAGCAGTTCTTC. This gives the protein CASSGSGRIYNEQFF.

V is TRBV18 and J is TRBJ2-7; 7 bases match TRBD1. With 6 bases clipped from V and 1 base from J, the junction kept 3 bases outside the gene matches. CDR3 length: 13 residues. Germline lookup yields CDR1 KGHSH and CDR2 LQKENI. The CDR3, as DNA: TGTGCCAGCTCGCCGGGACAGTCCTACGAGCAGTACTTC. This codes for CASSPGQSYEQYF.

The sample holds a few counts of this clone. The chain uses TRBV4-2 and TRBJ1-1; D possibly corresponds to TRBD1 (5 bases). This CDR3 is 16 amino acids long. Trimming removed 0 bases at V and 4 bases at J, with 15 bases between. Per the germline V gene, CDR1 is LGHNA and CDR2 is YNFKEQ. Written as DNA, the CDR3 is TGTGCCAGCAGCCAAGATACAAGGGGCCGGAGCACTGAAGCTTTCTTT. Its protein is CASSQDTRGRSTEAFF.

The chain is built from TRBV5-1 and TRBJ2-1; D is perhaps TRBD1 (5 bases). CDR3 length: 15 amino acids. Looked up from germline, CDR1 is SGHRS and CDR2 is YFSETQ. V lost 6 bases and J 6 bases, leaving 19 bases between the germline ends. CDR3 nucleotides: TGCGCCAGCAACTTAAAAAACGACAGAACCAATGAGCAGTTCTTC. Its protein is CASNLKNDRTNEQFF.

This clone was detected only a few times. The chain combines TRBV28 with TRBJ2-7; D might be TRBD1 (6 bases). CDR3 length: 12 amino acids. Germline V gene sequence: CDR1 MDHEN, CDR2 SYDVKM. V shed 8 bases and J shed 2 bases, with 10 bases lying between them. This CDR3 is CASGTSTYEQYF. The CDR3 nucleotides read TGTGCCAGCGGGACATCTACCTACGAGCAGTACTTC.

Points on this clone: The sample holds other DNA sequences that translate to the same CDR3. The chain has TRBV4-2 and TRBJ2-3; 7 bases match TRBD2. After removal of 0 bases from V and 3 bases from J, the junction contained 3 bases not matched to a gene. There are 15 residues in the CDR3. Per germline, CDR1 LGHNA and CDR2 YNFKEQ. The CDR3 spells CASSQDPGGTDTQYF. The DNA of the CDR3 is TGTGCCAGCAGCCAAGATCCGGGAGGTACAGATACGCAGTATTTT.